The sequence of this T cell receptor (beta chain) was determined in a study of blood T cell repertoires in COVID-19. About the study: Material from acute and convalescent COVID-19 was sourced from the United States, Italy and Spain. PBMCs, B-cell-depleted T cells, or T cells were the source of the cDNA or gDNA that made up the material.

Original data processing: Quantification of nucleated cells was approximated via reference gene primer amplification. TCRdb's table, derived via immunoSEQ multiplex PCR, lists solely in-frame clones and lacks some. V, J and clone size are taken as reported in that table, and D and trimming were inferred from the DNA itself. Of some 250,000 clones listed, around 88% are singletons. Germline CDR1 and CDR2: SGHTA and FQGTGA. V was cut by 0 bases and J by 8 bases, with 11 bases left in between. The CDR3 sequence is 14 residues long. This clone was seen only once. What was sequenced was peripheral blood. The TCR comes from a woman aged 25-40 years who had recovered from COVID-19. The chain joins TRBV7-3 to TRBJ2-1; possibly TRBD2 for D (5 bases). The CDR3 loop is CASSLTAHSDEQFF. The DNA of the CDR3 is TGTGCCAGCAGCTTAACGGCCCATAGCGATGAGCAGTTCTTC. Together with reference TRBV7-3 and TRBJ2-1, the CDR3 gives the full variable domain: GAGVSQTPSNKVTEKGKYVELRCDPISGHTALYWYRQSLGQGPEFLIYFQGTGAADDSGLPNDRFFAVRPEGSVSTLKIQRTERGDSAVYLCASSLTAHSDEQFFGPGTRLTVL.